The subject of this entry is one T cell receptor beta chain. Its antigen remains unidentified. These data come from a study of human T cells and chemical hapten exposure. Study outcomes and limitations: TCRs above 1 in 1000 frequency did not change with DPC sensitization.

Stated time point: healthy volunteer bleed at 6 weeks. Blood, whole and unfractionated, served as the source for total RNA extraction. Original methodology: From about 22,000 to 700,000 TCRs were found per sample, with a median of 95,638. TCRdb independently ran MiXCR on the RACE reads; one entry per CDR3 protein. These V and J calls derive from TCRdb rather than the authors' analysis. The profile shows about 82,000 distinct CDR3 sequences, around 8.7% of them singletons. Germline assignment: CDR1 SGDLS and CDR2 YYNGEE. CDR3 size: 16 residues. V was cut by 0 bases and J by 2 bases, with 12 bases left in between.

The sequenced sample consisted of whole blood. This sequence joins TRBV9 and TRBJ2-1; maybe TRBD2 (6 bases). The source of this sequence is a male donor in good health. Some clones in this sample may be carry-over from other donors' samples. The CDR3 DNA is TGTGCCAGCAGCGTAGGAGGCGGGGCCCCCTACAATGAGCAGTTCTTC. It encodes CASSVGGGAPYNEQFF. Full variable domain (rest looked up from reference TRBV9 and TRBJ2-1): DSGVTQTPKHLITATGQRVTLRCSPRSGDLSVYWYQQSLDQGLQFLIQYYNGEERAKGNILERFSAQQFPDLHSELNLSSLELGDSALYFCASSVGGGAPYNEQFFGPGTRLTVL.